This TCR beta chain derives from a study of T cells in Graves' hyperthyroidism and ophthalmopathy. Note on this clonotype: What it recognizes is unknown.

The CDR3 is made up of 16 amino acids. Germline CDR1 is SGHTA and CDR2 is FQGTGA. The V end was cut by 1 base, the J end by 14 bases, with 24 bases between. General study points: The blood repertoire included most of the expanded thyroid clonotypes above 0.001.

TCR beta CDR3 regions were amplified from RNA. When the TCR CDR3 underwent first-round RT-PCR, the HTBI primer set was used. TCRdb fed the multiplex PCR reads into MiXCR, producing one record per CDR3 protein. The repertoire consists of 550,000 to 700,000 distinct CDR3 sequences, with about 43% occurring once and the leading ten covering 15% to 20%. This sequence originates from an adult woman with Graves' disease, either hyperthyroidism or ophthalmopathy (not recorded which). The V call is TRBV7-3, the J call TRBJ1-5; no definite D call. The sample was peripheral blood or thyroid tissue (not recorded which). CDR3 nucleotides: TGTGCCAGCAGCTTAAGTATGGTGGCGGGAAGTTCCTACGAGCATTTT. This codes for CASSLSMVAGSSYEHF.